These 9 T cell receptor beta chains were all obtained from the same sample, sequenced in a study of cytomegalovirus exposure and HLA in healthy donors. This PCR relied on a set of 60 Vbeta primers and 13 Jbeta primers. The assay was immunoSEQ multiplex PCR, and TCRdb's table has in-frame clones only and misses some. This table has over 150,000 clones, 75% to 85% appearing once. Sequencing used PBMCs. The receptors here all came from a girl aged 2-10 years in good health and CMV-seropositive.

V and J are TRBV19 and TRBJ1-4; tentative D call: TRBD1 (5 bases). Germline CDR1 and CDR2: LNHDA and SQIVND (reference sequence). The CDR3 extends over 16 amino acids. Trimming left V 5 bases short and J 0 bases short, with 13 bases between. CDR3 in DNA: TGTGCCAGTAGTCCAGGGAAGGTATCAACTAATGAAAAACTGTTTTTT. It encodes CASSPGKVSTNEKLFF.

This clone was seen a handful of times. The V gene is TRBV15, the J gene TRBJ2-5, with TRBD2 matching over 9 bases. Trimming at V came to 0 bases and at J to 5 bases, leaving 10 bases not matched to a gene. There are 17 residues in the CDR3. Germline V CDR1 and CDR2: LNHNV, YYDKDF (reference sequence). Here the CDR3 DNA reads TGTGCCACCAGCAGAGAACTAGCGGGTTTAATAGGGGAGACCCAGTACTTC. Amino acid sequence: CATSRELAGLIGETQYF.

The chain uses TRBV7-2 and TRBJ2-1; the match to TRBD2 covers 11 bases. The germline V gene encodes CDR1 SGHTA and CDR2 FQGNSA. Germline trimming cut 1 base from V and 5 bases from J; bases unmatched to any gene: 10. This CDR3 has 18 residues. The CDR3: CASSLGLAGGSRDNEQFF. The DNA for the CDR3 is TGTGCCAGCAGCTTAGGGCTAGCGGGAGGCTCGCGGGACAATGAGCAGTTCTTC.

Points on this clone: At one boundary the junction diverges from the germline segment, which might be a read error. CDR3: CASSIGQGAAYGYTF. The CDR3, as DNA: TGTGCCAGCAGCATAGGACAGGGGGCGGCCTATGGCTACACCTTC. The J gene is TRBJ1-2, the V gene TRBV13; TRBD1 matches 11 bases. CDR1 and CDR2 from the germline V gene are PRHDT and FYEKMQ (reference sequence). The CDR3 length is 15 residues.

CDR3: CASSLTGFYGYTF. In DNA, the CDR3 is TGTGCCAGCAGTCTGACAGGATTCTATGGCTACACCTTC. The J gene is TRBJ1-2, the V gene TRBV6-5; possibly TRBD1 for D (6 bases). V shed 5 bases and J shed 4 bases, with 11 bases lying between them. In germline, CDR1 is MNHEY, CDR2 SVGAGI. The CDR3 contains 13 residues.

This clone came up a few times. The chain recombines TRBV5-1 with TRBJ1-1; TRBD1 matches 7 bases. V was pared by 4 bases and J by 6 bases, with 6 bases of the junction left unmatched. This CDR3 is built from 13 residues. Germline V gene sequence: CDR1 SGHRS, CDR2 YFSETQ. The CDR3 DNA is TGCGCCAGCAGCCCGGGGGACAGACCTGAAGCTTTCTTT. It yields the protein CASSPGDRPEAFF.

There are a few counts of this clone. CDR3 amino acids: CASRQGGITGELFF. Written as DNA, the CDR3 is TGTGCCAGCCGGCAGGGCGGGATTACCGGGGAGCTGTTTTTT. V and J are TRBV6-6 and TRBJ2-2, with D maybe TRBD2 (6 bases). Trimming shortened V by 8 bases and J by 5 bases, and 15 bases separated the two germline ends. Germline-derived CDR1 and CDR2 are MNHNY and SVGAGI (reference sequence). The CDR3 runs to 14 residues.

CDR3 amino acids: CASSYREGFYEQYF. The CDR3 DNA sequence: TGTGCCAGCAGTTATCGTGAGGGCTTCTACGAGCAGTACTTC. The chain has TRBV6-5 and TRBJ2-7, with a weak D call TRBD2 (5 bases). Trimming left V 3 bases short and J 3 bases short, with 12 bases between. Germline V gene data show CDR1 as MNHEY and CDR2 as SVGAGI. This CDR3 comprises 14 residues.

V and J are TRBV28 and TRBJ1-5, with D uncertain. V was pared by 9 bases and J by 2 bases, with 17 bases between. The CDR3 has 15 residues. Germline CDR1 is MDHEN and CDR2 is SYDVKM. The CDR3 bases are TGTGCCAGTATTGTCGGGAGGGAGCGCAATCAGCCCCAGCATTTT. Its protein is CASIVGRERNQPQHF.